A selection of T cell receptor beta chains follows, all from one sample in a study of OX40 agonist ivuxolimab in advanced cancers. Assay: immunoSEQ multiplex PCR; the TCRdb copy retains only in-frame clones and omits some. The data contain about 87,000 clones, less than 85% of them singletons. The specimen comprised CD4+ or CD8+ T cells sorted from blood, sampled in a trial of the OX40 agonist ivuxolimab. These receptors all stem from an adult with an advanced solid tumor such as melanoma, head and neck, liver or kidney cancer. The conserved cysteine and the conserved F or W are not part of the CDR3 here. A D gene is named only where the DNA matches it firmly. Some rows mark clone size as missing; the rest say once, few, many or name a class of expanded clone.

clone size	D gene	V gene	J gene	CDR3 protein
-	-	TRBV6-1	TRBJ2-1	ASSSGYGNEQF
-	-	TRBV25-1	TRBJ1-3	ATHPGREGSGNTIY
once	-	TRBV5-4	TRBJ2-3	ASSFRAGITDTQY
-	-	TRBV5-6	TRBJ1-6	ASSSRVGLLDSPLH
-	TRBD2	TRBV13	TRBJ2-1	ASSFPGSSGSNEQF
-	-	TRBV9	TRBJ2-1	ASSPRGSAYNEQF
-	TRBD1	TRBV2	TRBJ1-1	ASSHSRWDSNTEAF
-	-	TRBV5-1	TRBJ1-4	ASSLENRLVDKLF
-	-	TRBV2	TRBJ1-4	ASSEGAANEKLF
-	TRBD1	TRBV5-1	TRBJ2-7	ASSFTKGTVSSYEQY
-	TRBD1	TRBV7-2	TRBJ1-2	VSSAPGQGSYGYT
-	TRBD1	TRBV4-2	TRBJ2-7	ASSQGTGAGEQY
-	-	TRBV18	TRBJ2-3	ASSPQDSPDTQY
-	TRBD1	TRBV6-1	TRBJ2-1	ASSTGTEGRREQF
-	-	TRBV18	TRBJ1-5	ASSPESNSNQPQH
-	-	TRBV2	TRBJ1-2	ASSEEYYGYT
once	-	TRBV10-3	TRBJ1-2	AITHIDNNYGYT
-	-	TRBV25-1	TRBJ1-6	ASSPKPGSNSPLH
-	-	TRBV6-6	TRBJ2-3	ASKSEPDTQY
-	TRBD2	TRBV7-3	TRBJ2-1	ASSPSGAHNEQF
few	-	TRBV19	TRBJ1-1	ARLPVSQYLNTEAF
few	-	TRBV5-4	TRBJ2-5	ASSFSGSPQETQY
once	-	TRBV5-1	-	ASSLASQAYEQY
-	TRBD2	TRBV6-5	TRBJ2-3	ASRAGDSTDTQY
-	-	TRBV6-6	TRBJ2-4	ASSYDRFSDQNIQY
-	-	TRBV5-4	TRBJ2-5	ASSLNPSLGGREQY
-	-	TRBV6-1	TRBJ1-3	ASSEAYSGNTIY
few	-	TRBV6-6	TRBJ1-6	ASSSQVGYNSPLH
few	-	TRBV30	TRBJ1-1	AWSVRAGGAF
-	-	TRBV6-6	TRBJ1-6	ASVWGGQANSPLH
-	-	TRBV6-5	TRBJ2-2	ASGPSGNAGGELF
-	-	TRBV4-1	TRBJ2-1	ASSQDPAGSYNEQF